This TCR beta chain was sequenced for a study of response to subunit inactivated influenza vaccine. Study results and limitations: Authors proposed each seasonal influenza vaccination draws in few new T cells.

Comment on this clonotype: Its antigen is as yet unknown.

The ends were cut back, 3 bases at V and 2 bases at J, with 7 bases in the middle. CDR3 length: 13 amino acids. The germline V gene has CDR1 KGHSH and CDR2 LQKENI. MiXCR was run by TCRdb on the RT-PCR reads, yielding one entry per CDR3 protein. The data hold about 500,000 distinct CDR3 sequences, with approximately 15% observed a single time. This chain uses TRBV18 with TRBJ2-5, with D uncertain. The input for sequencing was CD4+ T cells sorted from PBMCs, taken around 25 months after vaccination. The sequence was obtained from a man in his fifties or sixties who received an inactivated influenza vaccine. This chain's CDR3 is CASSPDPQETQYF. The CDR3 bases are TGTGCCAGCTCACCCGACCCTCAAGAGACCCAGTACTTC.